Detailed here is one TCR beta chain. The data belong to a study of blood T cell repertoires in COVID-19. In the study overall: Researchers got acute and convalescent COVID-19 samples from the United States, Italy and Spain. T cells, B-cell-depleted T cells, or PBMCs supplied cDNA or gDNA.

Per the study methods: Amplification from reference gene primers served as the basis for estimated nucleated cell counts. Measured with immunoSEQ multiplex PCR; TCRdb has only the in-frame clones, and not every one. V and J calls and clone size follow that table, whereas D and trimming were derived from the DNA. The sample lists about 150,000 clones, more than 65% occurring once. The CDR3 runs 15 residues. Trimming at V came to 2 bases and at J to 11 bases, leaving 14 bases not matched to a gene. The V gene's germline CDR1 is SGHKS and CDR2 YYEKEE (reference sequence). The sequenced material came from peripheral blood. This receptor was taken from a woman between 45 and 60 years old with acute or convalescent COVID-19. V gene TRBV5-5 combines with J gene TRBJ1-2; 8 bases match TRBD1. CDR3 region: CASSFSSDREVRYTF. CDR3 DNA sequence: TGTGCCAGCAGCTTTTCTTCGGACAGGGAAGTGAGATACACCTTC.